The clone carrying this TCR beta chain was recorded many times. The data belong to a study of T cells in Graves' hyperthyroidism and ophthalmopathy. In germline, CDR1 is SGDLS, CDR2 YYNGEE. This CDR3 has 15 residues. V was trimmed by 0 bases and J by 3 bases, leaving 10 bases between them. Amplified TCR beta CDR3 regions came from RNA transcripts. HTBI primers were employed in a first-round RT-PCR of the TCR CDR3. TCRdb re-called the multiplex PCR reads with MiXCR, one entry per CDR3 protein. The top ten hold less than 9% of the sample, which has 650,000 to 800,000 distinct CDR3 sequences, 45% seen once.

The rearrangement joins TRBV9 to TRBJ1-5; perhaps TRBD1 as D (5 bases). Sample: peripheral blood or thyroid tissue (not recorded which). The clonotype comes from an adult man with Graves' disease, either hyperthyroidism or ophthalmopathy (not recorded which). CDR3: CASSVGGGDNQPQHF. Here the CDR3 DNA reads TGTGCCAGCAGCGTAGGGGGAGGGGACAATCAGCCCCAGCATTTT.